This T cell receptor beta chain derives from a study of shared clonotypes between healthy human individuals. The study, taken as a whole, reports: Sequencing of the sorted subsets was shown by rarefaction to be incomplete despite large depth. Four donors had approximately 4.6% of their naive CD4 clonotypes in common. Estimated richness values were generally larger in naive subsets than in memory subsets.

The V gene end was trimmed by 5 bases and the J gene end by 7 bases; junction bases not matched to a gene: 6. This CDR3 has 15 amino acids. In germline, CDR1 is MNHEY, CDR2 SVGAGI. Worth noting for this clone: No antigen is known for it.

Only in-frame clones appear in the TCRdb table, and some are missing; sequencing was by immunoSEQ multiplex PCR. The sample includes about a million clones, about 75% seen only once; the top ten take roughly 1.5%. All donors were Caucasian adults living in Nashville, Tennessee. This sequence joins TRBV6-5 and TRBJ2-1; 12 nucleotides agree with TRBD2. The specimen sequenced was memory CD4+ T cells sorted from blood. The subset is: CD45RA-negative fraction. The clonotype originates from a man between 18 and 35 years old in good health. CDR3 protein: CASSRPSGGANEQFF. CDR3 DNA: TGTGCCAGCAGTCGCCCTAGCGGGGGGGCAAATGAGCAGTTCTTC.